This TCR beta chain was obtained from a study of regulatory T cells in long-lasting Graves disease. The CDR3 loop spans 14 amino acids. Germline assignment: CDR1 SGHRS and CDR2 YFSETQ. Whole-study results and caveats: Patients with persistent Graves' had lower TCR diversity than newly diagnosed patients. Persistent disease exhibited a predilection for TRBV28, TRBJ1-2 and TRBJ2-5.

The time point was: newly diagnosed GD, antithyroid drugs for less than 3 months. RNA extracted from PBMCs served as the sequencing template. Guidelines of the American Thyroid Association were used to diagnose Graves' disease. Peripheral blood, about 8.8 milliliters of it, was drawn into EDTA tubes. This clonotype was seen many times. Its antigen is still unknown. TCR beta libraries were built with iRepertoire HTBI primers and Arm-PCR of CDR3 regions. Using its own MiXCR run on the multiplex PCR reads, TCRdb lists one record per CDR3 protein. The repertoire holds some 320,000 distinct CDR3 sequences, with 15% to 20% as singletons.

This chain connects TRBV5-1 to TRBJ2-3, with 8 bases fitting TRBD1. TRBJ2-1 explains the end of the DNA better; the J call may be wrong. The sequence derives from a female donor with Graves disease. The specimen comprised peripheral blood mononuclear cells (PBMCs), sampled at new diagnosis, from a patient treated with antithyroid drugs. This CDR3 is CASSPMATGGEQFF. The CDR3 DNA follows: TGCGCCAGCAGCCCCATGGCTACAGGGGGTGAGCAGTTCTTC.